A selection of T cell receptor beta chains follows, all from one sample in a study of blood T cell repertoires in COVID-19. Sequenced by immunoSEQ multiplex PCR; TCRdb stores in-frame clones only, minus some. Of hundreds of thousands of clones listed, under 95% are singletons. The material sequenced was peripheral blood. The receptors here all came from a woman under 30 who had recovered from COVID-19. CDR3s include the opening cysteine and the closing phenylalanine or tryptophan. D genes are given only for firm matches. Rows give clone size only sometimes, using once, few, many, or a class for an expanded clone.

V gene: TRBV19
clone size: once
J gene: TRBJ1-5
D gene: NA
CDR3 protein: CASTQKRASNQPQHF
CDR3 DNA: TGTGCCAGTACTCAAAAGAGGGCTAGCAATCAGCCCCAGCATTTT

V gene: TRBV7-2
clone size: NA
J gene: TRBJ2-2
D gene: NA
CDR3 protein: CASSLGRSGSRGTGELFF
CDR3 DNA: TGTGCCAGCAGCTTAGGACGGTCCGGCTCCCGGGGAACCGGGGAGCTGTTTTTT

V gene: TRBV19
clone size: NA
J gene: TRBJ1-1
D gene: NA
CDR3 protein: CASSRRIDNTEAFF
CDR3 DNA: TGTGCCAGTAGTAGGCGGATAGATAACACTGAAGCTTTCTTT

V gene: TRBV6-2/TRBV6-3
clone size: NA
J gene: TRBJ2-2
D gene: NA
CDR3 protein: CASSYSRVGAGTGELFF
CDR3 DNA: TGTGCCAGCAGTTACTCGAGAGTGGGAGCGGGCACCGGGGAGCTGTTTTTT

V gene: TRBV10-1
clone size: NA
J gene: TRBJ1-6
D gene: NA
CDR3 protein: CASSSGGKGSPLHF
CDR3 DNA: TGCGCCAGCAGTTCGGGGGGCAAGGGATCACCCCTCCACTTT

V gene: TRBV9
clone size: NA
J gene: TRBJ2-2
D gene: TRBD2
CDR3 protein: CASSVGSGSTGELFF
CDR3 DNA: TGTGCCAGCAGCGTAGGCAGCGGGAGTACCGGGGAGCTGTTTTTT

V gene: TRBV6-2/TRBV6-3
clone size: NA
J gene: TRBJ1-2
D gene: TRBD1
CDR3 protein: CASSSHRGRRDYGYTF
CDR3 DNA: TGTGCCAGCAGTTCGCATAGGGGGCGCCGGGACTATGGCTACACCTTC

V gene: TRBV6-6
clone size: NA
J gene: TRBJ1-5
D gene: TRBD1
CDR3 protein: CASRGRGGNQPQHF
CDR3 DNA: TGTGCCAGCAGAGGCAGGGGGGGCAATCAGCCCCAGCATTTT

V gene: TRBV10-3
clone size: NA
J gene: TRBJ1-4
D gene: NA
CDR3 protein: CAISDPYEEGGEKLFF
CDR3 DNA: TGTGCCATCAGTGACCCATATGAGGAGGGAGGTGAAAAACTGTTTTTT

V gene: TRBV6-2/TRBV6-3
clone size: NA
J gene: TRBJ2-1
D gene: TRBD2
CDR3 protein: CASSPGTMSNEQFF
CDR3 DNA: TGTGCCAGCAGCCCAGGGACTATGAGCAATGAGCAGTTCTTC

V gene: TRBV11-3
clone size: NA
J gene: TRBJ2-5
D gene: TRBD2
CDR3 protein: CASSTLAGGGETQYF
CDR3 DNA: TGTGCCAGCAGCACCTTAGCGGGAGGTGGAGAGACCCAGTACTTC

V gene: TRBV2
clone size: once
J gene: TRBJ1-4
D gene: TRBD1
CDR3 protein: CASKVGQGVEKLFF
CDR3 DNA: TGTGCCAGCAAGGTGGGACAGGGTGTAGAAAAACTGTTTTTT

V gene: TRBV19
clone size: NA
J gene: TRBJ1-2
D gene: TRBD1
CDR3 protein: CASSIPHGTGPGYTF
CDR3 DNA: TGTGCCAGTAGTATACCGCATGGGACAGGGCCTGGCTACACCTTC

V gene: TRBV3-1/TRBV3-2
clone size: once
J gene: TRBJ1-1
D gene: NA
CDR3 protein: CASQPSGVLTEAFF
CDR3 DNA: TGTGCCAGCCAACCGTCGGGGGTGCTCACTGAAGCTTTCTTT

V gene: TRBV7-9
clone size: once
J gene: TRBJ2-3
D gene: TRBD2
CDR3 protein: CASSLAYAGGSGTDTQYF
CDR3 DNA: TGTGCCAGCAGCTTAGCCTACGCGGGGGGGTCCGGCACAGATACGCAGTATTTT

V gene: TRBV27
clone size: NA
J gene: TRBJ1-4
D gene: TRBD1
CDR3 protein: CASTKTGLNEKLFF
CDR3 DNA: TGTGCCAGCACCAAGACAGGGTTAAATGAAAAACTGTTTTTT

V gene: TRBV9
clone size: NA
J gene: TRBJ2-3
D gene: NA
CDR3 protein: CASSVVGQATDTQYF
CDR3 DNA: TGTGCCAGCAGCGTAGTGGGACAAGCCACAGATACGCAGTATTTT

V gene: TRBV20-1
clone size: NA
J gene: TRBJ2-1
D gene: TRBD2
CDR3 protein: CSASPVSGRYNEQFF
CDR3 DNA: TGCAGTGCTAGTCCTGTTAGCGGGAGATACAATGAGCAGTTCTTC

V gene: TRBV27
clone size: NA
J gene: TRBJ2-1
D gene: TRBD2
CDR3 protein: CASSFLSGLAGNEQFF
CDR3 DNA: TGTGCCAGCAGCTTCCTGTCGGGACTAGCGGGCAATGAGCAGTTCTTC

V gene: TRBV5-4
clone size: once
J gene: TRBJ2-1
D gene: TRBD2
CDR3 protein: CASRDVGLVTDEQFF
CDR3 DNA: TGTGCCAGCAGGGATGTGGGACTAGTAACCGATGAGCAGTTCTTC

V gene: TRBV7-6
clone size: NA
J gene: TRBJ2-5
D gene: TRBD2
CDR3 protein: CASSLQISGSETQYF
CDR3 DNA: TGTGCCAGCAGCTTACAAATTAGCGGGAGTGAGACCCAGTACTTC

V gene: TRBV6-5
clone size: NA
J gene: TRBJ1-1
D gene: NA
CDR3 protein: CASSARTVNTEAFF
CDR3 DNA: TGTGCCAGCAGCGCTAGGACTGTGAACACTGAAGCTTTCTTT

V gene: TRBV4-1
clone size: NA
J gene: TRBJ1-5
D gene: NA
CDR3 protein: CVSSQDRQISNQPQHF
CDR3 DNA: TGCGTCAGCAGCCAAGATCGACAGATTAGCAATCAGCCCCAGCATTTT

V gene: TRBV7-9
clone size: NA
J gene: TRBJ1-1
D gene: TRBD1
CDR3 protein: CASSLDVTGGKAFF
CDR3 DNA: TGTGCCAGCAGCTTAGATGTGACAGGGGGGAAAGCTTTCTTT

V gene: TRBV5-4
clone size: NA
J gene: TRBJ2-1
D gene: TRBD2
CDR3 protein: CASSYPGLAIDEQFF
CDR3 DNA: TGTGCCAGCAGTTATCCGGGACTAGCGATTGATGAGCAGTTCTTC

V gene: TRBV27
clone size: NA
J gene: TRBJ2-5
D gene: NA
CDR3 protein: CASSLRLAGETQYF
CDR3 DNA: TGTGCCAGCAGTTTGAGGCTAGCCGGAGAGACCCAGTACTTC

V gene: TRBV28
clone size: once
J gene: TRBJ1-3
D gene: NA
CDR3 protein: CASSLRGGGHTIYF
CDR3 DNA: TGTGCCAGCAGCCTTCGTGGGGGAGGACACACCATATATTTT

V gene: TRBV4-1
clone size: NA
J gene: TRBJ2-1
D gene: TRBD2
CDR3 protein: CASSPASGAYNEQFF
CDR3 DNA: TGCGCCAGCAGTCCAGCTAGCGGGGCCTACAATGAGCAGTTCTTC

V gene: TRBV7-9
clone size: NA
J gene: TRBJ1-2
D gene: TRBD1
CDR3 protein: CASSIAGQGYGGYTF
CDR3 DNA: TGTGCCAGCAGCATTGCGGGACAGGGGTATGGTGGCTACACCTTC

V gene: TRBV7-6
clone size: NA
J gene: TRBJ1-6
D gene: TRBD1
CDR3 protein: CASSLKGQGTSPLHF
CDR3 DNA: TGTGCCAGCAGCTTAAAAGGACAGGGGACTTCACCCCTCCACTTT

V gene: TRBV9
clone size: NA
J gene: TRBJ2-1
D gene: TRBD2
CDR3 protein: CASSPVSGAYNEQFF
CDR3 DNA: TGTGCCAGCAGTCCCGTTAGCGGGGCCTACAATGAGCAGTTCTTC

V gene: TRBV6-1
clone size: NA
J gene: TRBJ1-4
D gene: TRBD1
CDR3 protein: CASSEGQGVNEKLFF
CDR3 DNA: TGTGCCAGCAGTGAAGGACAGGGGGTTAATGAAAAACTGTTTTTT

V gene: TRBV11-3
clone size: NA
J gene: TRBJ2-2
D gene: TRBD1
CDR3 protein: CASVNSGDRGNTGELFF
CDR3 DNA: TGTGCCAGTGTCAATTCCGGGGACAGGGGAAACACCGGGGAGCTGTTTTTT

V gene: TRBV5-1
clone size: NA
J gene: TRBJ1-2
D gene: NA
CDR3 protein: CASSSGTRGYTF
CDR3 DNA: TGCGCCAGCAGCTCCGGGACAAGGGGCTACACCTTC

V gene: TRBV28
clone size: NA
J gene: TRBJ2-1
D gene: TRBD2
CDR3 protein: CASSGLAGASEQFF
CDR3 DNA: TGTGCCAGCAGCGGACTAGCGGGAGCTAGTGAGCAGTTCTTC

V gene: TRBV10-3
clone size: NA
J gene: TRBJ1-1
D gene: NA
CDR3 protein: CAISEPLRNTEAFF
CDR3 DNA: TGTGCCATCAGTGAGCCCCTCCGGAACACTGAAGCTTTCTTT

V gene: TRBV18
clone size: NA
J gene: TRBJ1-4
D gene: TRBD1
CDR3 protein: CASSPDRGREKLFF
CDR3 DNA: TGTGCCAGCTCACCTGACAGGGGACGCGAAAAACTGTTTTTT

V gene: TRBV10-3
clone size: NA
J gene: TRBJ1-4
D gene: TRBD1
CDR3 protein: CAISDPPGQGSGKLFF
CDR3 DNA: TGTGCCATCAGTGACCCCCCGGGACAGGGGAGTGGAAAACTGTTTTTT

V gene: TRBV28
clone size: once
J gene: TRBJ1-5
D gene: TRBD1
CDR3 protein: CASTTGQGRQPQHF
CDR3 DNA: TGTGCCAGCACTACCGGACAGGGCCGCCAGCCCCAGCATTTT

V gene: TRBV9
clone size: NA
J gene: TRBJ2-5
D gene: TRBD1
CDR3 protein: CASSVGTGAETQYF
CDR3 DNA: TGTGCCAGCAGCGTAGGGACAGGGGCAGAGACCCAGTACTTC

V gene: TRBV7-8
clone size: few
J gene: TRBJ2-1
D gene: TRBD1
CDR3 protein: CASSLGQGRFTEQFF
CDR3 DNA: TGTGCCAGCAGTCTCGGACAGGGAAGATTCACTGAGCAGTTCTTC

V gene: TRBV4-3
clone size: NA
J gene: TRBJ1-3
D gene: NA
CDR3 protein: CASSQDPGPSSGNTIYF
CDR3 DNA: TGCGCCAGCAGCCAAGATCCAGGGCCCAGCTCTGGAAACACCATATATTTT

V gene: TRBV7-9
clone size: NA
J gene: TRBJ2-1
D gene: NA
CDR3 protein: CASTPGSSYNEQFF
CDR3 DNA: TGTGCCAGCACCCCCGGGAGCTCCTACAATGAGCAGTTCTTC

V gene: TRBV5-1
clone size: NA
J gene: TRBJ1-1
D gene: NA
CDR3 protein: CASSLTDRKYEAFF
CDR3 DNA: TGCGCCAGCAGCTTGACCGACAGAAAATATGAAGCTTTCTTT

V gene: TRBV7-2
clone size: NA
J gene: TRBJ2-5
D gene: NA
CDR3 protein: CASSLRPGDQETQYF
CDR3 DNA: TGTGCCAGCAGCTTAAGGCCCGGGGACCAAGAGACCCAGTACTTC

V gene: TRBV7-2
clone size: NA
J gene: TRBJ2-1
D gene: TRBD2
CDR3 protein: CASSSRGLAGAGEQFF
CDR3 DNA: TGTGCCAGCAGCTCTCGTGGACTAGCGGGAGCAGGTGAGCAGTTCTTC

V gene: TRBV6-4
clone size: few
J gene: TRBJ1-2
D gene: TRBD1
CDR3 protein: CASSMDRGGYGYTF
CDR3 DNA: TGTGCCAGCAGTATGGACAGGGGCGGCTATGGCTACACCTTC

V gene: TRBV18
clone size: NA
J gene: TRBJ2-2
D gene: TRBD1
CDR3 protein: CASSLRTGSPGELFF
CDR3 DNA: TGTGCCAGCTCACTCCGGACAGGGAGCCCCGGGGAGCTGTTTTTT

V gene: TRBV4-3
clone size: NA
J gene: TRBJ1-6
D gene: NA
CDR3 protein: CASSQDHGVREAYNSPLHF
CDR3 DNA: TGCGCCAGCAGCCAAGACCACGGTGTTCGTGAGGCCTATAATTCACCCCTCCACTTT

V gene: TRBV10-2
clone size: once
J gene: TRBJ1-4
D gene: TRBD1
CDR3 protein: CASSSDRSNEKLFF
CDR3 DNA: TGCGCCAGCAGTTCGGACAGGAGTAATGAAAAACTGTTTTTT

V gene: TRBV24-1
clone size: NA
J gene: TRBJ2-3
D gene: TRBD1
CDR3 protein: CATSDRTGSMDTQYF
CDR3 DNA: TGTGCCACCAGTGATCGGACAGGTAGTATGGATACGCAGTATTTT

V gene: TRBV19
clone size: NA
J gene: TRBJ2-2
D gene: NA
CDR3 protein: CASSRDWYTGELFF
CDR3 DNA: TGTGCCAGTAGTCGGGACTGGTACACCGGGGAGCTGTTTTTT

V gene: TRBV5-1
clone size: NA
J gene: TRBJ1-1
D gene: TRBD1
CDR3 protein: CASSGQENTEAFF
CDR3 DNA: TGCGCCAGCAGCGGACAGGAGAACACTGAAGCTTTCTTT

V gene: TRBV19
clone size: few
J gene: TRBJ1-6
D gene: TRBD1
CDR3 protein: CASAPGTGSSPLHF
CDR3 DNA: TGTGCCAGCGCCCCCGGGACAGGGAGTTCACCCCTCCACTTT

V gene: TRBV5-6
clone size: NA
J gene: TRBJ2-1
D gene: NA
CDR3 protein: CASSGRLPYNEQFF
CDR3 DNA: TGTGCCAGCAGCGGCAGGCTACCTTACAATGAGCAGTTCTTC

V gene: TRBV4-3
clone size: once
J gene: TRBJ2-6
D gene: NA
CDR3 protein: CASSQESGSGANVLTF
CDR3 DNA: TGCGCCAGCAGCCAAGAATCCGGGTCTGGGGCCAACGTCCTGACTTTC

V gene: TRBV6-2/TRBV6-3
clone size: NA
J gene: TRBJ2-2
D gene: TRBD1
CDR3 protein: CASSRQGYNAGELFF
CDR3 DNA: TGTGCCAGCAGTCGACAGGGATATAATGCCGGGGAGCTGTTTTTT

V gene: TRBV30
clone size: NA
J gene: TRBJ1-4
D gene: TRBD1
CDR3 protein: CAWKTGGASEKLFF
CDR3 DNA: TGTGCCTGGAAGACAGGGGGCGCGTCTGAAAAACTGTTTTTT

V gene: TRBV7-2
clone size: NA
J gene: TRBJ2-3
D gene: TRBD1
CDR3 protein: CASSLGDRVGVTQYF
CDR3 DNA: TGTGCCAGCAGCTTAGGAGACAGGGTAGGGGTTACGCAGTATTTT

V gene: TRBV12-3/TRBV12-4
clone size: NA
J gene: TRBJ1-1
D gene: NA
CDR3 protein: CASSLLSNTEAFF
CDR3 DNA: TGTGCCAGCAGTTTATTATCTAACACTGAAGCTTTCTTT